The 12 T cell receptor beta chains listed next were all sequenced from one sample in a study of brain T cells in children with intractable seizures. Assay: immunoSEQ multiplex PCR; the TCRdb copy retains only in-frame clones and omits some. This sample has roughly 120,000 clones, with 85% to 95% found just once. This material consisted of peripheral blood, taken at surgery. The receptors derive from a boy less than two years old with hemimegalencephaly and intractable seizures.

The CDR3 DNA is TGTGCCAGCAGCTTTAGAGGGCGGAATGGCTACACCTTC. It codes for CASSFRGRNGYTF. The V and J genes are TRBV7-9 and TRBJ1-2; D not resolved. The CDR3 is 13 amino acids. Trimming shortened V by 3 bases and J by 6 bases, and 11 bases separated the two germline ends. CDR1 and CDR2 (germline): SEHNR, FQNEAQ (reference sequence).

This sequence joins TRBV24-1 and TRBJ1-5, with 9 bases matching TRBD1. The CDR3 totals 15 residues. The J segment lost 4 bases and the V segment lost 3 bases, leaving 3 bases of the junction unmatched. The V gene's germline CDR1 is KGHDR and CDR2 SFDVKD. This CDR3 reads CATSDAGTGNQPQHF. The CDR3 DNA follows: TGTGCCACCAGTGATGCTGGGACAGGGAATCAGCCCCAGCATTTT.

This chain uses TRBV6-4 with TRBJ1-6, with 7 bases aligning to TRBD1. The V and J ends lost 8 bases and 7 bases, in that order; junction bases with no gene match: 2. CDR1 is MRHNA, CDR2 SNTAGT, per germline. The CDR3 runs to 12 residues. This CDR3 is CASRQGNSPLHF. The CDR3 DNA sequence: TGTGCCAGCCGACAGGGAAATTCACCCCTCCACTTT.

V usage is TRBV4-2 and J usage is TRBJ2-1; 13 positions agree with TRBD2. The V gene's germline CDR1 is LGHNA and CDR2 YNFKEQ. V shed 6 bases and J 8 bases; nucleotides not matched to a gene: 4. The CDR3 totals 14 residues. The CDR3 nucleotides read TGTGCCAGCAGACTAGCGGGGGGGGGCGATGAGCAGTTCTTC. Its translation: CASRLAGGGDEQFF.

The chain combines TRBV28 with TRBJ2-7; TRBD1 agrees at 7 bases. The CDR3 has 13 amino acids. Germline V gene data show CDR1 as MDHEN and CDR2 as SYDVKM. The junction had 5 bases not matched to a gene; V was cut back by 8 bases and J by 1 base. This CDR3 reads CASGPGQSYEQYF. In nucleotides, the CDR3 is TGTGCCAGCGGACCGGGACAGTCCTACGAGCAGTACTTC.

This sequence joins TRBV19 and TRBJ1-1; D uncertain. V lost 5 bases to trimming and J lost 2 bases, with 9 bases between them. Germline CDR1 reads LNHDA; CDR2 reads SQIVND (reference sequence). CDR3 length: 13 amino acids. The CDR3, as DNA: TGTGCCAGTAGTTATCATCTAAACACTGAAGCTTTCTTT. As protein: CASSYHLNTEAFF.

CDR3: CASSWGLAGQETQYF. As DNA, the CDR3 is TGTGCCAGCAGTTGGGGACTAGCGGGACAAGAGACCCAGTACTTC. This chain joins TRBV27 and TRBJ2-5; 13 positions match TRBD2. Germline V lookup: CDR1 MNHEY, CDR2 SMNVEV (reference sequence). Trimming at V came to 4 bases and at J to 2 bases, leaving 1 base not matched to a gene. The CDR3 runs to 15 residues.

This chain connects TRBV5-4 to TRBJ2-6, with TRBD2 identical over 10 bases. Germline CDR1 reads SGHNT; CDR2 reads YYREEE (reference sequence). The CDR3 runs 15 residues. After removal of 7 bases from V and 2 bases from J, the junction contained 3 bases not matched to a gene. The CDR3 DNA follows: TGTGCCAGCCGCCTAGCGGGAGCTGGGGCCAACGTCCTGACTTTC. Its translation: CASRLAGAGANVLTF.

V and J are TRBV9 and TRBJ2-7, with 7 positions matching TRBD2. V trimming: 3 bases; J trimming: 2 bases; junction bases outside the gene matches: 8. Germline loops: CDR1 SGDLS, CDR2 YYNGEE. CDR3 length equals 15 residues. CDR3 in DNA: TGTGCCAGCAGCGCTGTTTCTAGCGGAGCCTACGAGCAGTACTTC. Translation: CASSAVSSGAYEQYF.

The J gene is TRBJ2-7, the V gene TRBV3-1 (or the pseudogene TRBV3-2); D is unresolved. This CDR3 has 14 amino acids. Trimming left V 4 bases short and J 0 bases short, with 10 bases between. Germline lookup yields CDR1 LGHDT and CDR2 YNNKEL (reference sequence). DNA for the CDR3: TGTGCCAGCAGCCCGACCTCTAGCTCCTACGAGCAGTACTTC. The encoded protein is CASSPTSSSYEQYF.

The rearrangement uses TRBV15 and TRBJ2-1, with TRBD2 identical over 9 bases. V gave up 4 bases and J gave up 9 bases; unmatched junction bases: 13. The CDR3 has 16 amino acids. Germline values: CDR1 LNHNV, CDR2 YYDKDF (reference sequence). The CDR3 DNA sequence: TGTGCCACCAGCACTGAACCAATAGCGGGAGCGGGTGAGCAGTTCTTC. Its translation: CATSTEPIAGAGEQFF.

The V and J genes are TRBV10-3 and TRBJ2-1; perhaps D is TRBD1 or TRBD2 (5 bases each). The germline V gene encodes CDR1 ENHRY and CDR2 SYGVKD. The CDR3 runs 13 residues. The ends were cut back, 4 bases at V and 7 bases at J, with 11 bases in the middle. The DNA of the CDR3 is TGTGCCATCAGTGTGGGGGAGATTAATGAGCAGTTCTTC. Translating it yields CAISVGEINEQFF.